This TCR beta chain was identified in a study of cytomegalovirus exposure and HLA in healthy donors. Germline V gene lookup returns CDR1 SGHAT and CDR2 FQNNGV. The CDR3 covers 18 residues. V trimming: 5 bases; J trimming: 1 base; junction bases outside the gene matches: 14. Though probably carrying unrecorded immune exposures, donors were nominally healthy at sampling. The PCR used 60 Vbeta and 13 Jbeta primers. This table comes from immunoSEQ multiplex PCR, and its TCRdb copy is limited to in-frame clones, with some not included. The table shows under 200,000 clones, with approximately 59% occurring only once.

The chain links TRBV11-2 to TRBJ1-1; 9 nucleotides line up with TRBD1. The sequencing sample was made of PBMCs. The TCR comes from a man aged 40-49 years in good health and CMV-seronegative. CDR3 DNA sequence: TGTGCCAGCAGCCACCGGACAGGGGCTGCAGTGAGGAACACTGAAGCTTTCTTT. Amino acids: CASSHRTGAAVRNTEAFF.